These 19 T cell receptor beta chains originate from one sample sequenced in a study of T cells in tumors after PD-1 blockade. Repertoires were generated with immunoSEQ multiplex PCR, while TCRdb's copy carries only in-frame clones and drops some. Found here are more than 20,000 clones, 78% of them singletons; the top ten hold roughly 27%. Sequences were derived from PBMCs, sampled before anti-PD-1 treatment. The receptors were sampled from a human donor with basal cell carcinoma.

This clone was recorded only once. The chain combines TRBV4-1 with TRBJ2-3; D may match TRBD1 or TRBD2 (5 bases each). In germline, CDR1 is MGHRA, CDR2 YSYEKL. This CDR3 is 18 amino acids long. V was clipped by 2 bases and J by 0 bases, with 18 bases between them. CDR3 in DNA: TGCGCCAGCAGCCAACCGGACCGACAGTGGACTAGCACAGATACGCAGTATTTT. This codes for CASSQPDRQWTSTDTQYF.

This rearrangement joins TRBV23-1 to TRBJ1-1, with TRBD1 identical over 10 bases. TRBV23-1 is identified as an open reading frame with a role that is uncertain. V lost 6 bases to trimming and J lost 0 bases; unmatched junction nucleotides: 7. This CDR3 contains 16 residues. The CDR3, as DNA: TGCGCCAGCAGGGGGGACAGGGGAAAGGTGAACACTGAAGCTTTCTTT. Its translation: CASRGDRGKVNTEAFF.

The chain links TRBV5-6 to TRBJ2-3; TRBD2 matches 9 bases. Germline V CDR1 and CDR2: SGHDT, YYEEEE. V gave up 5 bases and J gave up 11 bases; unmatched junction bases: 6. This CDR3 has 12 amino acids. The CDR3 is CASSSRLAVQYF. CDR3 in DNA: TGTGCCAGCAGTTCGCGACTAGCGGTGCAGTATTTT.

The rearrangement links TRBV7-2 to TRBJ2-5; tentatively, D is TRBD2 (7 bases). V gave up 3 bases and J gave up 5 bases, with 13 bases separating them. This CDR3 is built from 14 residues. CDR1 is SGHTA and CDR2 is FQGNSA in the germline V gene. The CDR3: CASSFGGAGETQYF. Written as DNA, the CDR3 is TGTGCCAGCAGCTTTGGGGGGGCTGGGGAGACCCAGTACTTC.

The V and J genes are TRBV7-2 and TRBJ1-2; D remains ambiguous. The germline V and J ends were trimmed by 3 bases and 0 bases, with 8 bases remaining between them. CDR1 is SGHTA and CDR2 is FQGNSA in the germline V gene. This CDR3 has 14 residues. The CDR3 DNA follows: TGTGCCAGCAGCTTGACCACAGCTAACTATGGCTACACCTTC. It translates to CASSLTTANYGYTF.

The chain links TRBV29-1 to TRBJ2-1; D perhaps matches TRBD2 (6 bases). V was trimmed by 3 bases and J by 6 bases, leaving 27 bases between them. This CDR3 spans 18 amino acids. Per germline, CDR1 SQVTM and CDR2 ANQGSEA. DNA for the CDR3: TGCAGCGTTGATGGTTTTTTGTTGATCGGGAGACGCGGCAATGAGCAGTTCTTC. This gives the protein CSVDGFLLIGRRGNEQFF.

The genes are TRBV5-1 and TRBJ2-5, with D perhaps given as TRBD1 or TRBD2 (6 bases each). Trimming removed 3 bases at V and 5 bases at J, with 20 bases between. The germline V gene has CDR1 SGHRS and CDR2 YFSETQ. The CDR3 runs 16 residues. CDR3 coding DNA: TGCGCCAGCAGCTCCGGGGGCCGGTCAACGACGGAGACCCAGTACTTC. Its translation is CASSSGGRSTTETQYF.

This clone occurred once. The chain carries TRBV6-6 and TRBJ2-2; 8 bases are a match to TRBD2. V dropped 4 bases and J dropped 4; count of bases not matched to a gene: 2. In germline, CDR1 is MNHNY, CDR2 SVGAGI (reference sequence). The length of the CDR3 is 14 residues. The DNA for the CDR3 is TGTGCCAGCAGTTTGCTAGCGGGCACCGGGGAGCTGTTTTTT. Its protein is CASSLLAGTGELFF.

V is TRBV4-3 and J is TRBJ1-6; D may be TRBD1 (5 bases). Trimming took off 0 bases at V and 4 bases at J, with 10 bases between the two ends. CDR1 LGHNA and CDR2 YSLEER come from the germline V gene. The CDR3 length is 16 residues. This CDR3 is CASSQDPRGYNSPLHF. The CDR3 nucleotides read TGCGCCAGCAGCCAAGATCCGAGGGGTTATAATTCACCCCTCCACTTT.

This clone was observed a handful of times. This chain uses TRBV10-1 with TRBJ1-2, with unresolved D. Trimming stripped 4 bases from V and 1 base from J, with 10 bases between. The CDR3 length is 14 residues. Germline values: CDR1 WNHNN, CDR2 SYGVQD (reference sequence). CDR3 sequence (DNA): TGCGCCAGCAGTGGTTCGAGCCTTAACTATGGCTACACCTTC. Its protein is CASSGSSLNYGYTF.

As DNA, the CDR3 is TGTGCCAGCAGTTTACTTTCCCGGGGAAGCGAGCAGTACTTC. Translating it yields CASSLLSRGSEQYF. The chain links TRBV28 to TRBJ2-7, with a possible D match to TRBD2 (5 bases). The V gene's germline CDR1 is MDHEN and CDR2 SYDVKM. The germline V and J ends were trimmed by 2 bases and 6 bases, with 14 bases remaining between them. The CDR3 runs to 14 residues.

This clone was observed a few times. This chain uses TRBV6-5 with TRBJ1-2, with 9 bases lining up with TRBD1. Germline CDR1 is MNHEY and CDR2 is SVGAGI. The V gene end was trimmed by 4 bases and the J gene end by 5 bases; junction bases not matched to a gene: 5. This CDR3 region has 14 residues. The chain's CDR3 is CASSSGQGIYGYTF. For the CDR3, the DNA is TGTGCCAGCAGTTCAGGACAGGGGATTTATGGCTACACCTTC.

This clone was recorded once. The chain employs TRBV11-3 and TRBJ2-1, with 9 bases identical to TRBD1. The CDR3 consists of 18 residues. V gave up 1 base and J gave up 4 bases; unmatched junction bases: 11. Germline CDR1 reads SGHNT; CDR2 reads YENEEA. The CDR3 loop is CASSLGRARTGVYNEQFF. DNA of the CDR3: TGTGCCAGCAGCTTAGGTCGGGCGCGGACAGGGGTTTACAATGAGCAGTTCTTC.

The rearrangement links TRBV5-6 to TRBJ1-6, with 7 nucleotides matching TRBD1. Germline assignment: CDR1 SGHDT and CDR2 YYEEEE. J gave up 0 bases and V 4 bases, and 4 bases lay outside the gene matches. The CDR3 totals 16 residues. Written as DNA, the CDR3 is TGTGCCAGCAGCCACCGGGACAGCTCCTATAATTCACCCCTCCACTTT. This sequence encodes CASSHRDSSYNSPLHF.

CDR3 protein: CASSMREYEQYF. Written as DNA, the CDR3 is TGTGCCAGCAGCATGAGGGAGTACGAGCAGTACTTC. V and J are TRBV21-1 and TRBJ2-7; TRBD2, the D gene given by the table, was not confirmed from the DNA. TRBV21-1 has pseudogene status. The CDR3 spans 12 residues.

The rearrangement uses TRBV7-3 and TRBJ2-2, with D maybe TRBD2 (6 bases). CDR3 length: 14 residues. CDR1 is SGHTA, CDR2 FQGTGA, per germline. V dropped 4 bases and J dropped 1 base, with 7 bases sitting between them. CDR3 amino acids: CASSSGLNTGELFF. The CDR3 nucleotides are TGTGCCAGCAGCTCGGGACTGAACACCGGGGAGCTGTTTTTT.

The chain combines TRBV2 with TRBJ2-1; D unclear. Trimming removed 6 bases from V and 9 bases from J, with 6 bases in between. CDR1 is SNHLY and CDR2 is FYNNEI in the germline V gene. The CDR3 consists of 10 residues. The CDR3 sequence: CASRGPEQFF. The CDR3 DNA reads TGTGCCAGCAGGGGCCCTGAGCAGTTCTTC.

This clone is judged medium-sized (0.01 to 0.1%). V gene TRBV4-3 combines with J gene TRBJ2-3, with D hard to call. This CDR3 comprises 15 residues. CDR1 and CDR2 (germline): LGHNA, YSLEER. Trimming took off 4 bases at V and 0 bases at J, with 11 bases between the two ends. Here the CDR3 reads CASSPIGGSTDTQYF. The CDR3 coding sequence is TGCGCCAGCAGCCCCATTGGCGGTAGCACAGATACGCAGTATTTT.

The genes are TRBV25-1 and TRBJ2-2; weak D call: TRBD2 (6 bases). The CDR3 runs 16 residues. Germline CDR1 and CDR2: MGHDK and SYGVNS. Trimming cost V 4 bases and J 6 bases, with 18 bases left between them. The CDR3 DNA is TGTGCCAGCAGTGCCACGAGGGAGGCAGGGTCCGGGGAGCTGTTTTTT. It yields the protein CASSATREAGSGELFF.